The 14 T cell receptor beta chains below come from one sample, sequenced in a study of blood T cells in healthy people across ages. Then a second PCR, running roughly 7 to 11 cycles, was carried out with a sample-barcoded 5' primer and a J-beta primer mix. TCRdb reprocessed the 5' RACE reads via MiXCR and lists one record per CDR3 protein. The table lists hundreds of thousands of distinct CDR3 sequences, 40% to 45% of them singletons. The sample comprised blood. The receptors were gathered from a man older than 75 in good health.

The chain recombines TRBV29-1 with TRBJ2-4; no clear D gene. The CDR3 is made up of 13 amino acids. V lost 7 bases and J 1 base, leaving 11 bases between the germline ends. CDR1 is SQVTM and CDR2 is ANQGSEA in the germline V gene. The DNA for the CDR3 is TGCAGCGCTGCGGTTGAGGCCAAAAACATTCAGTACTTC. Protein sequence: CSAAVEAKNIQYF.

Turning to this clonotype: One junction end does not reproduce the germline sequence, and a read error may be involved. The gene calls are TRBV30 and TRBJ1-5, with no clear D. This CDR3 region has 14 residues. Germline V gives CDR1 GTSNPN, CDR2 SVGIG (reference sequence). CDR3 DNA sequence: TGTGCCTGGGATAGCGGGAGAGGCAATGAGCCCCAGCATTTT. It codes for CAWDSGRGNEPQHF.

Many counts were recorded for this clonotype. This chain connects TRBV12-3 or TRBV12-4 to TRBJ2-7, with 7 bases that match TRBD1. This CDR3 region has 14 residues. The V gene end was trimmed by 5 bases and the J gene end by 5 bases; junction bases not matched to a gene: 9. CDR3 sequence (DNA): TGTGCCAGCAGTACCTCGACAGGGAGCGACGAGCAGTACTTC. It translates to CASSTSTGSDEQYF.

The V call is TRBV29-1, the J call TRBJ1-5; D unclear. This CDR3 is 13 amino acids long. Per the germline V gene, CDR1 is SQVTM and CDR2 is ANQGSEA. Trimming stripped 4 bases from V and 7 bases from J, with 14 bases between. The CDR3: CSVGEGYGQPQHF. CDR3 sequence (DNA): TGCAGCGTTGGGGAAGGGTACGGGCAGCCCCAGCATTTT.

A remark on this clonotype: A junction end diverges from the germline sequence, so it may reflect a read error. This CDR3 reads CAGSPQGTAYNEQFF. The CDR3 DNA sequence: TGTGCCGGCAGTCCACAGGGGACCGCTTACAATGAGCAGTTCTTC. The chain combines TRBV28 with TRBJ2-1; 7 nucleotides match TRBD1. The CDR3 is made up of 15 amino acids. The germline CDR1 and CDR2 sequences are MDHEN and SYDVKM.

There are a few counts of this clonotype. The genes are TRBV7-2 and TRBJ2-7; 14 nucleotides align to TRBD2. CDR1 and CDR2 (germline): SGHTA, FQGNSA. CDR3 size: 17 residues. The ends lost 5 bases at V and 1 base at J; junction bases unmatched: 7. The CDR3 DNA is TGTGCCAGCAGCCAAGGACTAGCGGGGGGCCAATCCTACGAGCAGTACTTC. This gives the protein CASSQGLAGGQSYEQYF.

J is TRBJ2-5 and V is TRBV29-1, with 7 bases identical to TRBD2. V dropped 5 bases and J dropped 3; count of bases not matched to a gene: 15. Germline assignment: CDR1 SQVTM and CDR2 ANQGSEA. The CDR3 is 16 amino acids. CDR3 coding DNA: TGCAGCGTTTTGGGTTGGGGGGGGGGTCGGGAAGAGACCCAGTACTTC. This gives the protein CSVLGWGGGREETQYF.

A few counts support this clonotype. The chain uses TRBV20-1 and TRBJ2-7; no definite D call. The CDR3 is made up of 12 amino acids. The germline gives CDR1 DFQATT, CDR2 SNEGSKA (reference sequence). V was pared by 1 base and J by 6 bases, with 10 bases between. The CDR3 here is CSARGATSEQYF. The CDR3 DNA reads TGCAGTGCTAGAGGGGCAACCAGCGAGCAGTACTTC.

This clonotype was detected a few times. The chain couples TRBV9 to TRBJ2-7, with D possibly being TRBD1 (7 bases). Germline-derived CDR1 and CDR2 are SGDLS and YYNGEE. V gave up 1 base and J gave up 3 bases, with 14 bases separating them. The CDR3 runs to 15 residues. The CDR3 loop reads CASSVRGTVNYEQYF. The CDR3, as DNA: TGTGCCAGCAGCGTACGGGGGACAGTAAACTACGAGCAGTACTTC.

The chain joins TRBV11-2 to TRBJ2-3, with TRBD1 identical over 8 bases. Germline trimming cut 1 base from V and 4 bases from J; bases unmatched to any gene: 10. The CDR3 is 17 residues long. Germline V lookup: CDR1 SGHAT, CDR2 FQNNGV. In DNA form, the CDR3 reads TGTGCCAGCAGCTTAGGACGGACAGGGAATAAAGCAGATACGCAGTATTTT. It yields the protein CASSLGRTGNKADTQYF.

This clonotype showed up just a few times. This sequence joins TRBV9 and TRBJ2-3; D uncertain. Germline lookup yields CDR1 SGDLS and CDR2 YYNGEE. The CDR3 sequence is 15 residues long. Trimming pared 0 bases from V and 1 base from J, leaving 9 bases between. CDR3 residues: CASSVGRQRTDTQYF. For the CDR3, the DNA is TGTGCCAGCAGCGTAGGTAGGCAGCGCACAGATACGCAGTATTTT.

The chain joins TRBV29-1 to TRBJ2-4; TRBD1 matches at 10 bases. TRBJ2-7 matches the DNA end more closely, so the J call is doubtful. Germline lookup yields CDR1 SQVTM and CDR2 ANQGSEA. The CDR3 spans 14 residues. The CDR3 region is CSVVGTGAAYEQYF. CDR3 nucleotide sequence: TGCAGCGTAGTGGGGACAGGGGCGGCCTACGAGCAGTACTTC.

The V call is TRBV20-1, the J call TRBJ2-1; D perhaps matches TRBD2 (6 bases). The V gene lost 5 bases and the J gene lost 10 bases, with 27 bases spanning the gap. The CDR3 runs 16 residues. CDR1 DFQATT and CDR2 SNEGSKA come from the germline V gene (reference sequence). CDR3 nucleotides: TGCAGTGCTCCCCAAGCAGGGACTTCCATCTCCTACGAGCAGTTCTTC. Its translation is CSAPQAGTSISYEQFF.

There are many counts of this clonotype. This CDR3 is CASSSPAGNGYTF. CDR3 bases: TGTGCCAGCAGCTCTCCTGCTGGGAACGGCTACACCTTC. The V and J genes are TRBV5-6 and TRBJ1-2, with D hard to call. The CDR3 length is 13 residues. V was shortened by 3 bases and J by 8 bases, with 14 bases between the two germline ends. CDR1 and CDR2 (germline): SGHDT, YYEEEE.